The 13 T cell receptor beta chains below come from one sample, sequenced in a study of radiation and T cells in renal cell carcinoma. Using immunoSEQ multiplex PCR, the repertoire was profiled, and TCRdb retains in-frame clones only, with some absent. The sample carries roughly 80,000 clones, approximately 83% recorded once. Time point indicated: blood 2 weeks post-SBRT. Indicated treatment: 15 Gy SBRT to primary tumor, nephrectomy 4 weeks later. Specimen: blood, collected from a patient whose treatment included radiotherapy and nephrectomy. The receptor source for this set is a woman aged 45-59 years with renal cell carcinoma.

The chain is built from TRBV27 and TRBJ2-7, with 13 positions matching TRBD2. The V gene end was trimmed by 7 bases and the J gene end by 4 bases; junction bases not matched to a gene: 4. This CDR3 is 14 amino acids long. The germline V gene has CDR1 MNHEY and CDR2 SMNVEV (reference sequence). This CDR3 is CASKRTSGGYEQYF. The DNA of the CDR3 is TGTGCCAGCAAACGGACTAGCGGGGGTTACGAGCAGTACTTC.

The chain carries TRBV19 and TRBJ2-1; 10 nucleotides match TRBD2. V dropped 5 bases and J dropped 5; count of bases not matched to a gene: 6. Germline V gives CDR1 LNHDA, CDR2 SQIVND (reference sequence). This CDR3 contains 15 residues. The CDR3 spells CASSGSGRVNNEQFF. Here the CDR3 DNA reads TGTGCCAGTAGTGGAAGCGGGAGGGTAAACAATGAGCAGTTCTTC.

J is TRBJ1-1 and V is TRBV11-2; TRBD1 is a possible D gene (5 bases). The germline V gene encodes CDR1 SGHAT and CDR2 FQNNGV. V shed 4 bases and J shed 8 bases, with 11 bases lying between them. The CDR3 loop spans 12 amino acids. The CDR3 DNA sequence: TGTGCCAGCAGCTCTCGGGACGCGGAAGCTTTCTTT. As protein: CASSSRDAEAFF.

The V gene is TRBV11-1, the J gene TRBJ2-5; no clear D. This CDR3 spans 12 amino acids. The germline V and J ends were trimmed by 8 bases and 1 base, with 8 bases remaining between them. The germline V gene encodes CDR1 SGHAT and CDR2 FQDESV (reference sequence). CDR3 DNA sequence: TGTGCCAGCCTGGGCAGCCAAGAGACCCAGTACTTC. Amino acids: CASLGSQETQYF.

The DNA for the CDR3 is TGTGCCAGCAGCGAGGGACCGTCCATGGGAGATACGCAGTATTTT. Translated, it gives CASSEGPSMGDTQYF. This rearrangement joins TRBV5-4 to TRBJ2-3; D is perhaps TRBD1 or TRBD2 (5 bases each). V dropped 4 bases and J dropped 5 bases, with 17 bases sitting between them. Germline V gene sequence: CDR1 SGHNT, CDR2 YYREEE (reference sequence). This CDR3 is 15 amino acids long.

V and J are TRBV19 and TRBJ2-3; 7 bases match TRBD1. Germline V gene lookup returns CDR1 LNHDA and CDR2 SQIVND (reference sequence). Germline trimming cut 4 bases from V and 0 bases from J; bases unmatched to any gene: 4. The CDR3 has 15 amino acids. CDR3 sequence reads: CASSNRGASTDTQYF. The CDR3 DNA reads as TGTGCCAGTAGTAACAGGGGTGCTAGCACAGATACGCAGTATTTT. Based on the CDR3 plus reference TRBV19 and TRBJ2-3, the full variable domain is DGGITQSPKYLFRKEGQNVTLSCEQNLNHDAMYWYRQDPGQGLRLIYYSQIVNDFQKGDIAEGYSVSREKKESFPLTVTSAQKNPTAFYLCASSNRGASTDTQYFGPGTRLTVL.

This chain's CDR3 is CATSAKTIAKPGGGELFF. Here the CDR3 DNA reads TGTGCCACCAGCGCCAAAACAATTGCGAAACCGGGGGGCGGGGAGCTGTTTTTT. The V gene is TRBV15, the J gene TRBJ2-2; 7 nucleotides align to TRBD2. The V gene's germline CDR1 is LNHNV and CDR2 YYDKDF (reference sequence). CDR3 length: 18 residues. After removal of 5 bases from V and 7 bases from J, the junction contained 19 bases not matched to a gene. Based on the CDR3 plus reference TRBV15 and TRBJ2-2, the full variable domain is DAMVIQNPRYQVTQFGKPVTLSCSQTLNHNVMYWYQQKSSQAPKLLFHYYDKDFNNEADTPDNFQSRRPNTSFCFLDIRSPGLGDTAMYLCATSAKTIAKPGGGELFFGEGSRLTVL.

The chain employs TRBV28 and TRBJ2-7; the D is unclear. There are 15 residues in the CDR3. The germline V gene has CDR1 MDHEN and CDR2 SYDVKM. V was clipped by 5 bases and J by 3 bases, with 17 bases between them. The CDR3 DNA reads as TGTGCCAGCAGTGAACCCACCAGATCACGCTACGAGCAGTACTTC. It codes for CASSEPTRSRYEQYF.

This sequence joins TRBV2 and TRBJ2-2; 9 bases line up with TRBD2. Trimming removed 6 bases from V and 3 bases from J; junction bases left unmatched: 8. CDR3 length: 16 amino acids. Germline assignment: CDR1 SNHLY and CDR2 FYNNEI. CDR3 in amino acids: CASSGSGGLYTGELFF. The CDR3 bases are TGTGCCAGCAGCGGTAGCGGGGGCCTCTACACCGGGGAGCTGTTTTTT.

CDR3 nucleotide sequence: TGTGCCAGCAGTCCCAACCGTGGCGGCACAGATACGCAGTATTTT. Protein sequence: CASSPNRGGTDTQYF. The chain employs TRBV27 and TRBJ2-3; D gene unclear. The V gene lost 5 bases and the J gene lost 1 base, with 13 bases spanning the gap. The CDR3 contains 15 residues. Looked up from germline, CDR1 is MNHEY and CDR2 is SMNVEV (reference sequence).

The V gene is TRBV27, the J gene TRBJ2-1; 8 bases are shared with TRBD2. Germline V gene lookup returns CDR1 MNHEY and CDR2 SMNVEV (reference sequence). This CDR3 is built from 14 residues. V shed 6 bases, J shed 2 bases, and the junction held 3 bases outside the gene matches. The CDR3: CASRLAGPYNEQFF. CDR3 sequence (DNA): TGTGCCAGCAGGCTAGCGGGCCCCTACAATGAGCAGTTCTTC.

The CDR3 sequence: CASRSDSPSYGYTF. CDR3 in DNA: TGTGCCAGCAGGTCGGACAGTCCCTCGTATGGCTACACCTTC. V and J are TRBV2 and TRBJ1-2; a possible D gene is TRBD1 (6 bases). Germline CDR1 and CDR2: SNHLY and FYNNEI. V dropped 6 bases and J dropped 5 bases, with 16 bases sitting between them. The CDR3 contains 14 residues.

The J gene is TRBJ2-5, the V gene TRBV7-2; D remains unclear. The germline V gene has CDR1 SGHTA and CDR2 FQGNSA. The CDR3 has 12 residues. V shed 3 bases and J shed 5 bases, with 7 bases lying between them. The CDR3 nucleotides read TGTGCCAGCAGCTTTGCCCGGGAGACCCAGTACTTC. This sequence encodes CASSFARETQYF.